This is a list of T cell receptor beta chains from one sample in a study of blood T cell repertoires in COVID-19. Clones were read by immunoSEQ multiplex PCR, and TCRdb kept only the in-frame ones, dropping some. The sample consists of 270,000 or so clones, 91% of them appearing once. Sequenced sample: PBMCs or T cells enriched from blood (not recorded which). These receptors were obtained from a man in his forties who had been exposed to COVID-19. CDR3s include the opening cysteine and the closing phenylalanine or tryptophan. The D gene is left open where the match is weak. Only part of the rows carry a size: once, few, many, or a class if the clone is expanded.

j_call clone_size v_call d_call cdr3_nt cdr3_aa
TRBJ2-2 - TRBV23-1 - TGCGCCAGCAGTCGGGGTGCGGAACGCGAGACCCAGCAGGGGACCAACGGGGAGCTGTTTTTT CASSRGAERETQQGTNGELFF
TRBJ1-6 - TRBV14 - TGTGCCAGCAGCCAAGGGACAGCGAATTCACCCCTCCACTTT CASSQGTANSPLHF
TRBJ1-2 - TRBV28 - TGTGCCAGCAGTTTATACAGGGATGCCTATTCGGCTGGCTACACCTTC CASSLYRDAYSAGYTF
TRBJ1-1 once TRBV5-1 - TGCGCCAGCAGCCCGAGTAGCATGAACACTGAAGCTTTCTTT CASSPSSMNTEAFF
TRBJ1-4 - TRBV28 - TGTGCCAGCAGTTCAGGGACACTTCAGGAAAAACTGTTTTTT CASSSGTLQEKLFF
TRBJ2-7 - TRBV27 TRBD2 TGTGCCAGCAGTTTAAGCGCTAGCGGCTCCTACGAGCAGTACTTC CASSLSASGSYEQYF
TRBJ2-1 - TRBV7-9 TRBD2 TGTGCCAGCAGCTTAACATCGGGAGGGCAGTTTTCCTACAATGAGCAGTTCTTC CASSLTSGGQFSYNEQFF
TRBJ1-6 - TRBV19 TRBD1 TGTGCCAGTAGTATGACAGGGTGGGGAGGCTCACCCCTCCACTTT CASSMTGWGGSPLHF
TRBJ1-2 once TRBV7-2 TRBD1 TGTGCCAGCAGCTTAGTCGACAGGGTTGTAGTTAATGGCTACACCTTC CASSLVDRVVVNGYTF
TRBJ1-3 - TRBV27 TRBD1 TGTGCCAGCAGCGAAACAGGGGGGACTGGAAACACCATATATTTT CASSETGGTGNTIYF
TRBJ1-3 few TRBV30 - TGTGCCTTGGACGGACTCTCTGGAAACACCATATATTTT CALDGLSGNTIYF
TRBJ2-7 once TRBV5-4 - TGTGCCAGCAACCGGGGGGCAGGGGATGAGGAGCAGTACTTC CASNRGAGDEEQYF
TRBJ1-6 once TRBV19 - TGTGCCAGTAGTATAGACGAGTCCCAAAGTTCACCCCTCCACTTT CASSIDESQSSPLHF
TRBJ2-2 - TRBV10-3 - TGTGCCATCAGTGAGGCAGGGAGGCCCGGGGAGCTGTTTTTT CAISEAGRPGELFF
TRBJ1-5 - TRBV28 - TGTGCCAGCAGTTCAGGGTCGGGCAATCAGCCCCAGCATTTT CASSSGSGNQPQHF
TRBJ1-2 - TRBV11-2 - TGTGCCAGCAGGGATTTAAGGGGGGGGGACTATGGCTACACCTTC CASRDLRGGDYGYTF
TRBJ1-5 - TRBV2 TRBD1 TGTGCCAGCAGTGGACAGGGTATGAATCAGCCCCAGCATTTT CASSGQGMNQPQHF
TRBJ2-7 - TRBV18 - TGTGCCAGCTCACCTACAGGGATCGGGTACGAGCAGTACTTC CASSPTGIGYEQYF
TRBJ2-5 few TRBV12-5 - TGTGCTTCCGTAAACGGGGGGCCCAGAGAGACCCAGTACTTC CASVNGGPRETQYF
TRBJ2-1 - TRBV11-3 - TGTGCCAGCAGCTTAGAGGCTGGGAGTTATGAGCAGTTCTTC CASSLEAGSYEQFF
TRBJ2-6 - TRBV29-1 - TGCAGCGCCGAGTTATTGTACTCTGGGGCCAACGTCCTGACTTTC CSAELLYSGANVLTF
TRBJ1-1 - TRBV4-1 - TGCGCCAGCAGCCATTTAGCCGGGACACACACTGAAGCTTTCTTT CASSHLAGTHTEAFF
TRBJ2-3 - TRBV21-1 - TGTGCCAGCAGCAAAAAGGGGGGCCGGCTAGCGGGAGATAGCACAGATACGCAGTATTTT CASSKKGGRLAGDSTDTQYF
TRBJ2-1 - TRBV21-1 - TGTGCCAGCAGCAAAGGGTGCGGGGGCTGGAATGAGCAGTTCTTC CASSKGCGGWNEQFF
TRBJ2-1 - TRBV19 - TGTGCCAGTAGTCCCCGACAGGGGAGGGATGAGCAGTTCTTC CASSPRQGRDEQFF
TRBJ2-1 - TRBV7-9 TRBD1 TGTGCCAGCAGCATAGACAGGGGGCTGTATAATGAGCAGTTCTTC CASSIDRGLYNEQFF
TRBJ1-1 - TRBV18 - TGTGCCAGCTCACCGGCGGGTAACACTGAAGCTTTCTTT CASSPAGNTEAFF
TRBJ2-7 - TRBV6-6 TRBD2 TGTGCCAGCAGTCTCAGCCGCAGGGCGGGAGTCTGGTACGAGCAGTACTTC CASSLSRRAGVWYEQYF
TRBJ2-5 - TRBV29-1 TRBD1 TGCAGCGTGGGACAGAGAAACGACTTTTTTTGGGAGACCCAGTACTTC CSVGQRNDFFWETQYF
TRBJ1-6 once TRBV5-4 TRBD1 TGTGCCAGCCAGCTTGGAGGGGCAGGGGGGAATTCACCCCTCCACTTT CASQLGGAGGNSPLHF
TRBJ1-5 - TRBV18 TRBD1 TGTGCCAGCTCAATACAGGGGGCGAACAATCAGCCCCAGCATTTT CASSIQGANNQPQHF
TRBJ2-1 - TRBV13 TRBD1 TGTGCCAGCAGCTTAGGGGGGGACAGCTCCTACAATGAGCAGTTCTTC CASSLGGDSSYNEQFF
TRBJ1-5 few TRBV6-5 - TGTGCCAGCAGTTACGAACAGGGATTTCAGCCCCAGCATTTT CASSYEQGFQPQHF
TRBJ2-5 - TRBV5-1 TRBD1 TGCGCCAGCAGCGAAAGACAGGGGGAAGAGACCCAGTACTTC CASSERQGEETQYF
TRBJ2-7 few TRBV7-7 TRBD1 TGTGCCAGCAGCTTAGCCGCGGGACAGGGGTACGAGCAGTACTTC CASSLAAGQGYEQYF
TRBJ1-1 - TRBV12-5 - TGTGCTAGTGGAACACCCGCTGAAGCTTTCTTT CASGTPAEAFF
TRBJ1-4 - TRBV5-1 - TGCGCCAGCAGCTCGACTTCAACTAATGAAAAACTGTTTTTT CASSSTSTNEKLFF
TRBJ2-5 once TRBV21-1 - TGTGCCAGCAGCAAAGAAGACAGGCGGGAGACCCAGTACTTC CASSKEDRRETQYF
TRBJ1-1 - TRBV12-3/TRBV12-4 - TGTGCCAGCAGTGACCGCCGGACAGCGCCTTTT CASSDRRTAPF
TRBJ1-2 - TRBV2 - TGTGCCAGCAGTGAAGGGTGGAGCTCTAACTATGGCTACACCTTC CASSEGWSSNYGYTF
TRBJ2-7 once TRBV6-2/TRBV6-3 TRBD2 TGTGCCAGCAGTCCCCCTATTAGCGGGAGGGCCTACGAGCAGTACTTC CASSPPISGRAYEQYF
TRBJ1-1 - TRBV6-4 - TGTGCCAGCAGTGAGAGGTCAGCCACTGAAGCTTTCTTT CASSERSATEAFF
TRBJ2-3 - TRBV9 TRBD2 TGTGCCAGCAGCACATCGCGACTAGCGCCCCGGGGTGCGCAGTATTTT CASSTSRLAPRGAQYF